Following are 12 T cell receptor beta chains from one sample sequenced in a study of blood T cell repertoires in COVID-19. The table came from immunoSEQ multiplex PCR; TCRdb's copy has only in-frame clones and leaves some out. This table holds a few hundred thousand clones, nearly 90% found once. Sequencing was carried out using peripheral blood. The source of these receptors is a young woman who had recovered from COVID-19.

The rearrangement uses TRBV4-1 and TRBJ2-5; TRBD2 matches 7 bases. The length of the CDR3 is 16 residues. Germline-derived CDR1 and CDR2 are MGHRA and YSYEKL. Germline trimming cut 0 bases from V and 5 bases from J; bases unmatched to any gene: 9. The CDR3 spells CASSQDQGARGETQYF. The CDR3 nucleotides are TGCGCCAGCAGCCAAGATCAGGGTGCGCGGGGGGAGACCCAGTACTTC.

As DNA, the CDR3 is TGTGCCAGCAGCGTTCATACAGGGATGGGGCCTGAAGCTTTCTTT. Encoded protein: CASSVHTGMGPEAFF. The chain recombines TRBV9 with TRBJ1-1; D is perhaps TRBD1 (6 bases). Deletions cut 2 bases from V and 6 bases from J, with 17 bases between. Per germline, CDR1 SGDLS and CDR2 YYNGEE. The CDR3 runs to 15 residues.

The chain recombines TRBV4-3 with TRBJ1-1; D uncertain. This CDR3 is 13 amino acids long. Per the germline V gene, CDR1 is LGHNA and CDR2 is YSLEER. Trimming cost V 1 base and J 1 base, with 4 bases left between them. CDR3 nucleotides: TGCGCCAGCAGCCAAGGTAGGAACACTGAAGCTTTCTTT. It is translated as CASSQGRNTEAFF.

The rearrangement links TRBV5-1 to TRBJ2-3, with D unclear. Trimming stripped 2 bases from V and 0 bases from J, with 10 bases between. Per germline, CDR1 SGHRS and CDR2 YFSETQ. This CDR3 is 15 amino acids long. The CDR3 region is CASSFYRYSTDTQYF. The CDR3 region has the DNA TGCGCCAGCAGCTTCTATCGGTATAGCACAGATACGCAGTATTTT.

This chain uses TRBV4-3 with TRBJ2-7; 12 bases match TRBD2. V lost 0 bases and J lost 0; bases outside the gene matches: 6. The CDR3 extends over 18 amino acids. Germline V gene sequence: CDR1 LGHNA, CDR2 YSLEER. The CDR3 reads CASSQDETSGGLSYEQYF. The CDR3 DNA reads TGCGCCAGCAGCCAAGACGAGACTAGCGGGGGACTCTCCTACGAGCAGTACTTC.

The chain is built from TRBV7-9 and TRBJ2-7; TRBD1 matches 7 bases. This CDR3 contains 17 residues. CDR1 and CDR2 from the germline V gene are SEHNR and FQNEAQ (reference sequence). Trimming took 5 bases from V and 4 from J; bases not matched to a gene: 17. The CDR3 sequence: CASSTLPGQSASYEQYF. The CDR3 DNA follows: TGTGCCAGCAGCACCCTCCCGGGACAGTCGGCTAGTTACGAGCAGTACTTC.

V gene TRBV5-1 combines with J gene TRBJ2-7; 14 nucleotides match TRBD2. The CDR3 spans 17 residues. Germline CDR1 and CDR2: SGHRS and YFSETQ. J lost 4 bases, V lost 4 bases, and 10 bases had no gene match. This chain's CDR3 is CASSHAGLAGEGYEQYF. CDR3 bases: TGCGCCAGCAGCCATGCGGGACTAGCGGGAGAAGGTTACGAGCAGTACTTC.

The rearrangement joins TRBV7-9 to TRBJ1-4, with 8 bases fitting TRBD1. With V trimmed by 1 base and J by 7 bases, 5 bases remained unmatched. The CDR3 sequence is 15 residues long. The germline V gene has CDR1 SEHNR and CDR2 FQNEAQ (reference sequence). This CDR3 reads CASSLGQGSFEKLFF. The CDR3 nucleotides read TGTGCCAGCAGCTTAGGACAGGGGTCGTTTGAAAAACTGTTTTTT.

The chain uses TRBV28 and TRBJ2-7; TRBD2 matches at 9 bases. The CDR3 contains 14 residues. Germline V CDR1 and CDR2: MDHEN, SYDVKM. Trimming took 5 bases from V and 5 from J; bases not matched to a gene: 7. CDR3 residues: CASSRGLAPHEQYF. As DNA, the CDR3 is TGTGCCAGCAGTCGGGGACTAGCACCGCACGAGCAGTACTTC.

The DNA of the CDR3 is TGTGCCAGCAGTTATGGGGGAGGGAACACTGAAGCTTTCTTT. It is translated as CASSYGGGNTEAFF. V gene TRBV6-5 combines with J gene TRBJ1-1; D possibly corresponds to TRBD1 (5 bases). Deletions cut 3 bases from V and 1 base from J, with 9 bases between. The CDR3 runs to 14 residues. CDR1 and CDR2 from the germline V gene are MNHEY and SVGAGI.

There are a few counts of this clone. The chain couples TRBV30 to TRBJ1-1, with D uncertain. Germline V gene data show CDR1 as GTSNPN and CDR2 as SVGIG (reference sequence). This CDR3 is built from 13 residues. V was clipped by 0 bases and J by 2 bases, with 7 bases between them. CDR3 sequence: CAWSVITNTEAFF. The DNA of the CDR3 is TGTGCCTGGAGTGTCATTACAAACACTGAAGCTTTCTTT.

DNA for the CDR3: TGTGCCAGCAGCAAAAGCGGGAGGCCCATGGGGGAGCAGTACTTC. This encodes CASSKSGRPMGEQYF. The chain joins TRBV21-1 to TRBJ2-7; the table's D call TRBD2 went unverified against the DNA. TRBV21-1 is an annotated pseudogene. The CDR3 sequence is 15 residues long.